The source of this T cell receptor beta chain is a study of blood T cell repertoires in COVID-19. CDR1 is SGDLS, CDR2 YYNGEE, per germline. The trim removed 6 bases at V and 1 base at J, leaving 13 bases unmatched. CDR3 length: 17 residues. The method was immunoSEQ multiplex PCR; TCRdb's version includes in-frame clones alone and lacks a portion of them. This table has 200,000 to 250,000 clones, approximately 82% appearing once. The age range of participants was about 18 to 95 years, with residence in about 25 US areas. Cohort assignment relied on participant-reported clinical history. The sequencing sample was made of PBMCs or T cells enriched from blood (not recorded which). V gene TRBV9 combines with J gene TRBJ2-5; 9 bases agree with TRBD2. The receptor was isolated from a man aged 40-55 years who had recovered from COVID-19. The CDR3 spells CASNRGGPSGIQETQYF. The DNA of the CDR3 is TGTGCCAGCAACCGGGGGGGGCCTAGCGGGATCCAAGAGACCCAGTACTTC.